These 2 T cell receptor beta chains originate from one sample sequenced in a study of T cell repertoires in cytomegalovirus infection. Using its own MiXCR run on the reads, TCRdb lists one record per CDR3 protein. Of nearly 450,000 distinct CDR3 sequences in the sample, 30% to 40% were seen once. Source material: PBMCs. The source is a human donor in good health (CMV status not recorded). Some clones in this sample may be carry-over from other donors' samples.

Only a few counts were recorded for this clonotype. V usage is TRBV11-2 and J usage is TRBJ1-4, with unresolved D. V lost 5 bases and J lost 8, with 6 bases in between. The CDR3 consists of 11 residues. Germline V lookup: CDR1 SGHAT, CDR2 FQNNGV. The CDR3 DNA follows: TGTGCCAGCAGCAAACGAGAAAAACTGTTTTTT. This codes for CASSKREKLFF.

Details on this clonotype: A much larger clone lies a single base off, so this may be a read error. The chain uses TRBV29-1 and TRBJ2-3; 11 nucleotides align to TRBD2. Germline V lookup: CDR1 SQVTM, CDR2 ANQGSEA. This CDR3 contains 15 residues. The CDR3, as DNA: TGCCGCGTTTCCATACTAGCGGGGGGCACAGATACGCAGTATTTT. Translated, it gives CRVSILAGGTDTQYF.